Shown below are 27 T cell receptor beta chains from a single sample sequenced in a study of cytomegalovirus exposure and HLA in healthy donors. Primers: 60 Vbeta forward and 13 Jbeta reverse. Generated by immunoSEQ multiplex PCR, the TCRdb table keeps only in-frame clones and is missing some. Altogether 60,000 to 70,000 clones are present, roughly 80% being singletons, with the ten largest covering 2.5% to 3.5%. Sequenced: PBMCs. Every receptor here comes from a woman aged 30 to 39 in good health and CMV-seronegative.

This clone was observed a single time. The rearrangement links TRBV20-1 to TRBJ2-7, with TRBD1 as a possible D gene (6 bases). V was trimmed by 8 bases and J by 2 bases, leaving 10 bases between them. The CDR3 sequence is 11 residues long. In germline, CDR1 is DFQATT, CDR2 SNEGSKA (reference sequence). CDR3 residues: CSNREAYEQYF. CDR3 coding DNA: TGCAGTAACAGGGAAGCCTACGAGCAGTACTTC.

This sequence joins TRBV7-8 and TRBJ2-1; the D is unclear. The CDR3 has 15 residues. V lost 1 base and J 7 bases, leaving 14 bases between the germline ends. Germline CDR1 is SGHVS and CDR2 is FQNEAQ. Here the CDR3 DNA reads TGTGCCAGCAGCTTAGTTTTATGGCCGTATAATGAGCAGTTCTTC. Translation gives CASSLVLWPYNEQFF.

This clone was detected only once. The chain links TRBV18 to TRBJ2-5; 11 nucleotides line up with TRBD2. The J call may be in error: the DNA end matches TRBJ2-7 better. From germline, CDR1 is KGHSH and CDR2 LQKENI. The CDR3 extends over 16 amino acids. The CDR3 loop is CASSPLSGGASYEQYF. For the CDR3, the DNA is TGTGCCAGCTCACCCCTTAGCGGGGGGGCGTCCTACGAGCAGTACTTC.

The V and J genes are TRBV7-2 and TRBJ2-1; 9 nucleotides match TRBD2. CDR3 length: 15 residues. Germline lookup yields CDR1 SGHTA and CDR2 FQGNSA. V lost 8 bases, J lost 4 bases, and 9 bases stayed unmatched. CDR3 loop: CASSDGGGGYNEQFF. CDR3 bases: TGTGCCAGCTCCGACGGCGGGGGGGGATACAATGAGCAGTTCTTC.

V usage is TRBV7-2 and J usage is TRBJ2-5; a possible D gene is TRBD1 (6 bases). Per germline, CDR1 SGHTA and CDR2 FQGNSA. The CDR3 covers 14 residues. Trimming left V 0 bases short and J 4 bases short, with 9 bases between. CDR3 sequence reads: CASSLARGGETQYF. As DNA, the CDR3 is TGTGCCAGCAGCTTAGCCAGGGGCGGAGAGACCCAGTACTTC.

The chain couples TRBV5-1 to TRBJ2-1, with D possibly being TRBD2 (5 bases). Trimming removed 0 bases from V and 3 bases from J, with 10 bases in between. Germline CDR1 SGHRS, CDR2 YFSETQ. The CDR3 extends over 15 amino acids. In DNA, the CDR3 is TGCGCCAGCAGCTTGGAACCGGGAAACTACAATGAGCAGTTCTTC. This sequence encodes CASSLEPGNYNEQFF.

The rearrangement joins TRBV5-1 to TRBJ1-3; D not resolved. The CDR3 is made up of 19 amino acids. The V end lost 0 bases, the J end lost 2 bases, and 21 bases lay between the germline ends. Looked up from germline, CDR1 is SGHRS and CDR2 is YFSETQ. The CDR3 loop reads CASSLELRPPGVPGNTIYF. The CDR3 DNA reads TGCGCCAGCAGCTTGGAGTTAAGACCTCCCGGAGTGCCTGGAAACACCATATATTTT. The full variable domain, with the rest looked up from reference TRBV5-1 and TRBJ1-3, is KAGVTQTPRYLIKTRGQQVTLSCSPISGHRSVSWYQQTPGQGLQFLFEYFSETQRNKGNFPGRFSGRQFSNSRSEMNVSTLELGDSALYLCASSLELRPPGVPGNTIYFGEGSWLTVV.

The J gene is TRBJ1-1, the V gene TRBV19, with D perhaps matching TRBD1 (5 bases). Trimming removed 9 bases at V and 11 bases at J, with 19 bases between. Germline CDR1 and CDR2: LNHDA and SQIVND (reference sequence). This CDR3 is 12 amino acids long. CDR3 nucleotide sequence: TGTGCCAGCTCGGAGATGGGGCTCTCGGCTTTCTTT. This sequence encodes CASSEMGLSAFF.

The rearrangement joins TRBV28 to TRBJ1-2, with 9 bases that match TRBD1. Germline V gene data show CDR1 as MDHEN and CDR2 as SYDVKM. Germline trimming cut 7 bases from V and 5 bases from J; bases unmatched to any gene: 11. This CDR3 region has 15 residues. The CDR3 reads CASKEAGQGHYGYTF. CDR3 sequence (DNA): TGTGCCAGCAAGGAGGCGGGACAGGGCCATTATGGCTACACCTTC.

The chain has TRBV6-5 and TRBJ2-7; 8 bases are shared with TRBD2. Germline CDR1 and CDR2: MNHEY and SVGAGI. The CDR3 loop spans 15 amino acids. J lost 2 bases, V lost 2 bases, and 5 bases had no gene match. CDR3 protein: CASSYGAGATYEQYF. CDR3 bases: TGTGCCAGCAGTTACGGAGCGGGGGCCACCTACGAGCAGTACTTC.

The J gene is TRBJ1-5, the V gene TRBV7-2; possible D gene TRBD1, 5 bases. CDR3 length equals 15 residues. V lost 2 bases, J lost 3 bases, and 11 bases lay in between. Germline V lookup: CDR1 SGHTA, CDR2 FQGNSA. The CDR3 DNA sequence: TGTGCCAGCAGCTTATTTCCAGGGCCCAATCAGCCCCAGCATTTT. As protein: CASSLFPGPNQPQHF. The variable domain in full, with the rest retrieved from reference TRBV7-2 and TRBJ1-5, is GAGVSQSPSNKVTEKGKDVELRCDPISGHTALYWYRQSLGQGLEFLIYFQGNSAPDKSGLPSDRFSAERTGGSVSTLTIQRTQQEDSAVYLCASSLFPGPNQPQHFGDGTRLSIL.

The CDR3 is CASSTTGELKPQHF. The CDR3 DNA reads as TGTGCCAGCAGCACGACAGGGGAGCTAAAGCCCCAGCATTTT. This chain connects TRBV28 to TRBJ1-5; TRBD1 agrees at 8 bases. The V gene end was trimmed by 6 bases and the J gene end by 8 bases; junction bases not matched to a gene: 9. The CDR3 covers 14 residues. Germline assignment: CDR1 MDHEN and CDR2 SYDVKM.

The CDR3 DNA reads as TGCGCCAGCCGACCGACAGACAACTGGAACTATGGCTACACCTTC. It encodes CASRPTDNWNYGYTF. The V call is TRBV5-1, the J call TRBJ1-2; tentative D call: TRBD1 (5 bases). Trimming removed 7 bases from V and 2 bases from J, with 18 bases in between. This CDR3 has 15 amino acids. Germline V gives CDR1 SGHRS, CDR2 YFSETQ.

This clone came up once. The rearrangement joins TRBV7-9 to TRBJ1-1; D gene uncertain. Trimming left V 7 bases short and J 0 bases short, with 12 bases between. The germline CDR1 and CDR2 sequences are SEHNR and FQNEAQ (reference sequence). The CDR3 runs 14 residues. The CDR3, as DNA: TGTGCCAGCAAGCCCCCGGGAGTGAACACTGAAGCTTTCTTT. It translates to CASKPPGVNTEAFF. Full variable domain (outside the CDR3, taken from reference TRBV7-9 and TRBJ1-1): DTGVSQNPRHKITKRGQNVTFRCDPISEHNRLYWYRQTLGQGPEFLTYFQNEAQLEKSRLLSDRFSAERPKGSFSTLEIQRTEQGDSAMYLCASKPPGVNTEAFFGQGTRLTVV.

The rearrangement uses TRBV5-1 and TRBJ1-1; tentative D call: TRBD1 (6 bases). The V end lost 4 bases, the J end lost 5 bases, and 15 bases lay between the germline ends. The CDR3 runs to 14 residues. The germline CDR1 and CDR2 sequences are SGHRS and YFSETQ. The CDR3 sequence: CASSEDRIGTEAFF. The CDR3 DNA follows: TGCGCCAGCAGCGAAGACAGGATTGGAACTGAAGCTTTCTTT.

V gene TRBV5-1 combines with J gene TRBJ2-5; weak D call: TRBD2 (6 bases). With 1 base removed from V and 5 bases from J, the gap between germline ends came to 9 bases. This CDR3 has 13 residues. Germline V gives CDR1 SGHRS, CDR2 YFSETQ. The DNA for the CDR3 is TGCGCCAGCAGCTTGTTGGGGAGGGAGACCCAGTACTTC. Its translation: CASSLLGRETQYF.

The rearrangement joins TRBV27 to TRBJ2-4, with 7 bases lining up with TRBD2. The CDR3 is 15 amino acids. The V gene's germline CDR1 is MNHEY and CDR2 SMNVEV (reference sequence). V was clipped by 5 bases and J by 2 bases; unmatched bases: 6. CDR3 amino acids: CASSPSGGTKNIQYF. In nucleotides, the CDR3 is TGTGCCAGCAGTCCCTCGGGGGGAACCAAAAACATTCAGTACTTC.

In its sample, this clone was seen a few times. The rearrangement uses TRBV5-1 and TRBJ2-5, with 9 bases aligning to TRBD1. V was pared by 0 bases and J by 7 bases, with 7 bases of the junction left unmatched. The germline V gene has CDR1 SGHRS and CDR2 YFSETQ. The CDR3 runs 15 residues. The CDR3 region has the DNA TGCGCCAGCAGCTTGGTCGGACAGGGGCCACCGACCCAGTACTTC. Translating gives CASSLVGQGPPTQYF.

V usage is TRBV19 and J usage is TRBJ1-2; 8 bases map to TRBD1. The germline CDR1 and CDR2 sequences are LNHDA and SQIVND (reference sequence). The CDR3 length is 14 residues. V shed 10 bases and J 0 bases; nucleotides not matched to a gene: 7. The CDR3 DNA reads TGTGCCACAAGGGGACAGGTAGCTAACTATGGCTACACCTTC. This codes for CATRGQVANYGYTF.

This clone was seen only a few times. The gene calls are TRBV5-1 and TRBJ2-1, with D perhaps matching TRBD2 (6 bases). The CDR3 is made up of 16 amino acids. V was clipped by 2 bases and J by 3 bases, with 15 bases between them. Germline CDR1 and CDR2: SGHRS and YFSETQ. Written as DNA, the CDR3 is TGCGCCAGCAGCTTTGGCCGGGGGTTAGGCTACAATGAGCAGTTCTTC. Protein: CASSFGRGLGYNEQFF.

The rearrangement joins TRBV11-2 to TRBJ1-1; D not certain. There are 13 residues in the CDR3. V lost 4 bases and J lost 7, with 13 bases in between. Germline assignment: CDR1 SGHAT and CDR2 FQNNGV. The CDR3: CASSWAEGREAFF. In nucleotides, the CDR3 is TGTGCCAGCAGCTGGGCCGAGGGCCGTGAAGCTTTCTTT.

The chain joins TRBV11-3 to TRBJ1-6, with TRBD1 matching 10 bases. V was clipped by 4 bases and J by 2 bases; unmatched bases: 5. Germline V gene sequence: CDR1 SGHNT, CDR2 YENEEA. This CDR3 is built from 17 residues. CDR3 nucleotide sequence: TGTGCCAGCAGCTCGTCCGGGACAGGGGCCTATAATTCACCCCTCCACTTT. Encoded protein: CASSSSGTGAYNSPLHF.

CDR3 nucleotides: TGTGCCAGTAGTATAGGTGACAGTTTCTACGAGCAGTACTTC. Translation gives CASSIGDSFYEQYF. V is TRBV19 and J is TRBJ2-7; TRBD1 might be the D (5 bases). This CDR3 has 14 residues. From germline, CDR1 is LNHDA and CDR2 SQIVND (reference sequence). Deletions cut 1 base from V and 3 bases from J, with 10 bases between.

This clone is a singleton in its sample. CDR3 sequence: CASSPRLNTDTQYF. CDR3 sequence (DNA): TGTGCCAGCAGCCCCCGACTGAACACAGATACGCAGTATTTT. The chain joins TRBV7-2 to TRBJ2-3; no clear D. Germline CDR1 SGHTA, CDR2 FQGNSA. CDR3 length: 14 residues. Trimming took 5 bases from V and 2 from J, leaving 11 bases between them.

In its sample, this clone was seen once. The rearrangement links TRBV19 to TRBJ2-3; 7 nucleotides agree with TRBD2. In germline, CDR1 is LNHDA, CDR2 SQIVND (reference sequence). V gave up 7 bases and J gave up 0 bases; unmatched junction bases: 7. There are 15 residues in the CDR3. Here the CDR3 DNA reads TGTGCCAGTATCAATAGCGGGTCTAGCACAGATACGCAGTATTTT. Amino acid sequence: CASINSGSSTDTQYF.

The V gene is TRBV30, the J gene TRBJ1-5; D perhaps matches TRBD1 (5 bases). There are 17 residues in the CDR3. CDR1 GTSNPN and CDR2 SVGIG come from the germline V gene (reference sequence). V was trimmed by 1 base and J by 1 base, leaving 17 bases between them. As DNA, the CDR3 is TGTGCCTGGAGTGGTATGGGAGGGGCGGCGAGCAATCAGCCCCAGCATTTT. This sequence encodes CAWSGMGGAASNQPQHF.

V is TRBV6-5 and J is TRBJ2-2; 9 nucleotides match TRBD2. V gave up 4 bases and J gave up 4 bases; unmatched junction bases: 4. Germline V gene data show CDR1 as MNHEY and CDR2 as SVGAGI. This CDR3 is 15 amino acids long. The CDR3, as DNA: TGTGCCAGCAGTTGGGGGACTAGCCCCACCGGGGAGCTGTTTTTT. As protein: CASSWGTSPTGELFF.